Below, 8 T cell receptor beta chains from the same sample are listed, as sequenced in a study of response to subunit inactivated influenza vaccine. TCRdb recomputed calls from the RT-PCR reads with MiXCR, one row per CDR3 protein. The sample shows about 830,000 distinct CDR3 sequences, approximately 17% of them seen only once. Sequencing was performed on PBMCs from blood, taken about 5 days after vaccination. These receptors came from a man in his fifties or sixties who received an inactivated influenza vaccine.

The chain is built from TRBV18 and TRBJ2-5, with unresolved D. CDR3 size: 15 residues. Trimming stripped 2 bases from V and 1 base from J, with 11 bases between. The germline CDR1 and CDR2 sequences are KGHSH and LQKENI. Here the CDR3 DNA reads TGTGCCAGCTCACCATTAAGTACAGCCCAAGAGACCCAGTACTTC. Encoded protein: CASSPLSTAQETQYF.

This chain links TRBV4-3 with TRBJ2-1; 7 nucleotides match TRBD2. Germline V gene data show CDR1 as LGHNA and CDR2 as YSLEER. The CDR3 spans 17 residues. After removal of 1 base from V and 5 bases from J, the junction contained 11 bases not matched to a gene. This CDR3 reads CASSQGWAGRLNNEQFF. The CDR3 nucleotides are TGCGCCAGCAGCCAAGGATGGGCCGGGAGGCTCAACAATGAGCAGTTCTTC.

This clonotype was detected ten times or more. The chain is built from TRBV20-1 and TRBJ2-3; 7 nucleotides align to TRBD2. Germline CDR1 DFQATT, CDR2 SNEGSKA (reference sequence). The CDR3 length is 16 residues. With 0 bases clipped from V and 2 bases from J, the junction kept 8 bases outside the gene matches. CDR3 DNA: TGCAGTGCTAGAGATAAGCGGGACCTGATCACAGATACGCAGTATTTT. It yields the protein CSARDKRDLITDTQYF.

This chain joins TRBV20-1 and TRBJ2-5; D call uncertain. From germline, CDR1 is DFQATT and CDR2 SNEGSKA (reference sequence). The CDR3 spans 15 residues. V was cut by 8 bases and J by 3 bases, with 22 bases left in between. CDR3 DNA sequence: TGCAGTACGACTCCCGGGTGGGCGGAGAAAGAGACCCAGTACTTC. It encodes CSTTPGWAEKETQYF.

V gene TRBV20-1 combines with J gene TRBJ2-4, with a weak D call TRBD2 (5 bases). In germline, CDR1 is DFQATT, CDR2 SNEGSKA (reference sequence). The CDR3 is 14 amino acids. V was trimmed by 4 bases and J by 0 bases, leaving 10 bases between them. CDR3 DNA: TGCAGTGCTACGCCCAGCGGAGCCAAAAACATTCAGTACTTC. Residues: CSATPSGAKNIQYF.

The V and J genes are TRBV7-8 and TRBJ2-5, with 11 positions matching TRBD2. Trimming at V came to 2 bases and at J to 4 bases, leaving 6 bases not matched to a gene. The CDR3 is made up of 16 amino acids. Germline V gives CDR1 SGHVS, CDR2 FQNEAQ. The CDR3 bases are TGTGCCAGCAGCTTAAGTAGACTAGCGGGGCCAGAGACCCAGTACTTC. This gives the protein CASSLSRLAGPETQYF.

This clonotype was counted a few times. The chain is built from TRBV5-1 and TRBJ1-1; D is uncertain. Trimming pared 0 bases from V and 4 bases from J, leaving 4 bases between. In germline, CDR1 is SGHRS, CDR2 YFSETQ. The CDR3 totals 12 residues. For the CDR3, the DNA is TGCGCCAGCAGCTTGGACCTCACTGAAGCTTTCTTT. Translation gives CASSLDLTEAFF. Full variable domain (rest looked up from reference TRBV5-1 and TRBJ1-1): KAGVTQTPRYLIKTRGQQVTLSCSPISGHRSVSWYQQTPGQGLQFLFEYFSETQRNKGNFPGRFSGRQFSNSRSEMNVSTLELGDSALYLCASSLDLTEAFFGQGTRLTVV.

The table lists this clonotype with a few counts. The chain carries TRBV25-1 and TRBJ2-3; no firm D call. The germline V gene encodes CDR1 MGHDK and CDR2 SYGVNS. Trimming took 5 bases from V and 0 from J, leaving 12 bases between them. This CDR3 comprises 15 residues. The CDR3 spells CASSLSAKSTDTQYF. The CDR3 DNA reads as TGTGCCAGCAGTCTCTCCGCCAAAAGCACAGATACGCAGTATTTT.